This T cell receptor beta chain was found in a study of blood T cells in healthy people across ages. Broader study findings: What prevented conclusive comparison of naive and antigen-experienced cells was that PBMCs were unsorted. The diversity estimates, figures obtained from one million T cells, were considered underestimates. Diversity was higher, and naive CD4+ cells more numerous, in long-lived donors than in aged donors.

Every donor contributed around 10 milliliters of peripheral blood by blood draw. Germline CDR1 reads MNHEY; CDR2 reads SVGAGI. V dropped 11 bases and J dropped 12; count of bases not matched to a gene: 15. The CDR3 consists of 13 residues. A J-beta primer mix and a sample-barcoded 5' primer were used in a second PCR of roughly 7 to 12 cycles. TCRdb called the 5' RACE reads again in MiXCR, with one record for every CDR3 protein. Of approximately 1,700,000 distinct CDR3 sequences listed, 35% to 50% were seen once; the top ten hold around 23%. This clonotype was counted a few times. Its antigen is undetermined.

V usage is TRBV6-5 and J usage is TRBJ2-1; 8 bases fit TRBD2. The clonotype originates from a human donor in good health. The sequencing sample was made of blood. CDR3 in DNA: TGTGCCCGACGTCCCGGGACTAGATTGAGGCAGTTCTTC. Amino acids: CARRPGTRLRQFF.